Listed here are 29 T cell receptor beta chains from one sample, sequenced in a study of PD-L1 blockade in urothelial cancer. Assay: immunoSEQ multiplex PCR; the TCRdb copy retains only in-frame clones and omits some. Of 40,000 to 55,000 clones detected, around 84% appear once; the ten largest clones hold approximately 21%. Time point specified: pretreatment peripheral blood. The material was PBMCs, obtained around atezolizumab (anti-PD-L1) treatment. The origin of the receptors is a man aged 55-75 years with urothelial cancer.

The V call is TRBV10-3, the J call TRBJ1-5; 9 positions agree with TRBD1. CDR3 size: 15 residues. From germline, CDR1 is ENHRY and CDR2 SYGVKD. The V gene end was trimmed by 4 bases and the J gene end by 2 bases; junction bases not matched to a gene: 3. For the CDR3, the DNA is TGTGCCATCAGTGGGACAGGGGACGGCAATCAGCCCCAGCATTTT. Its translation: CAISGTGDGNQPQHF.

The rearrangement uses TRBV18 and TRBJ2-2, with 8 bases that match TRBD2. CDR3 length: 16 amino acids. V shed 1 base and J 3 bases; nucleotides not matched to a gene: 4. Looked up from germline, CDR1 is KGHSH and CDR2 is LQKENI. The CDR3 sequence: CASSPRAGGHTGELFF. The CDR3 DNA sequence: TGTGCCAGCTCACCACGGGCGGGGGGCCACACCGGGGAGCTGTTTTTT.

This chain connects TRBV4-2 to TRBJ2-1; tentative D call: TRBD1 (5 bases). The CDR3 is made up of 14 amino acids. The V end was cut by 0 bases, the J end by 12 bases, with 15 bases between. Germline CDR1 LGHNA, CDR2 YNFKEQ. CDR3 residues: CASSQDTLPGAQFF. For the CDR3, the DNA is TGTGCCAGCAGCCAAGATACACTCCCTGGGGCGCAGTTCTTC.

A few counts support this clone. V usage is TRBV7-2 and J usage is TRBJ1-2; TRBD1 matches at 9 bases. There are 13 residues in the CDR3. CDR1 is SGHTA, CDR2 FQGNSA, per germline. Germline trimming cut 7 bases from V and 7 bases from J; bases unmatched to any gene: 7. CDR3 in DNA: TGTGCCAGCATTAGGGACAGGGCTAGTGGCTACACCTTC. Its protein product is CASIRDRASGYTF.

V is TRBV4-1 and J is TRBJ1-2, with 7 bases fitting TRBD1. Germline CDR1 MGHRA, CDR2 YSYEKL. CDR3 size: 15 residues. The junction had 9 bases not matched to a gene; V was cut back by 4 bases and J by 4 bases. CDR3 protein: CASSPGRQGLYGYTF. CDR3 DNA sequence: TGCGCCAGCAGCCCCGGGAGACAGGGACTCTATGGCTACACCTTC.

This chain joins TRBV9 and TRBJ2-1; 9 bases agree with TRBD1. Germline-derived CDR1 and CDR2 are SGDLS and YYNGEE. V trimming: 3 bases; J trimming: 7 bases; junction bases outside the gene matches: 5. The CDR3 has 14 amino acids. DNA for the CDR3: TGTGCCAGCAGCGCCGGGACAGGGCAGAATGAGCAGTTCTTC. Protein: CASSAGTGQNEQFF.

This chain connects TRBV5-1 to TRBJ1-2, with D uncertain. This CDR3 is 15 amino acids long. The germline V and J ends were trimmed by 0 bases and 5 bases, with 14 bases remaining between them. CDR1 is SGHRS and CDR2 is YFSETQ in the germline V gene. The CDR3 region is CASSLEAVSPYGYTF. Written as DNA, the CDR3 is TGCGCCAGCAGCTTGGAGGCGGTTAGTCCGTATGGCTACACCTTC. The whole variable domain, filled in from reference TRBV5-1 and TRBJ1-2, reads KAGVTQTPRYLIKTRGQQVTLSCSPISGHRSVSWYQQTPGQGLQFLFEYFSETQRNKGNFPGRFSGRQFSNSRSEMNVSTLELGDSALYLCASSLEAVSPYGYTFGSGTRLTVV.

This rearrangement joins TRBV28 to TRBJ2-5; a possible D gene is TRBD1 (6 bases). Trimming removed 4 bases at V and 5 bases at J, with 17 bases between. This CDR3 spans 15 amino acids. Germline V gives CDR1 MDHEN, CDR2 SYDVKM. The CDR3 loop is CASSSNLQGSETQYF. CDR3 sequence (DNA): TGTGCCAGCAGTTCGAATCTTCAGGGGTCGGAGACCCAGTACTTC. Filled out from reference TRBV28 and TRBJ2-5, the complete variable domain reads DVKVTQSSRYLVKRTGEKVFLECVQDMDHENMFWYRQDPGLGLRLIYFSYDVKMKEKGDIPEGYSVSREKKERFSLILESASTNQTSMYLCASSSNLQGSETQYFGPGTRLLVL.

This clone appeared once. The chain employs TRBV25-1 and TRBJ2-1; possible D gene TRBD2, 6 bases. Germline CDR1 is MGHDK and CDR2 is SYGVNS. The CDR3 totals 13 residues. The V and J ends lost 2 bases and 7 bases respectively, with 9 bases between them. CDR3 bases: TGTGCCAGCAGTGAAGGCGGGGTTAATGAGCAGTTCTTC. As protein: CASSEGGVNEQFF.

The chain uses TRBV9 and TRBJ2-1, with a weak D call TRBD1 (6 bases). Trimming cost V 2 bases and J 8 bases, with 17 bases left between them. This CDR3 is built from 15 residues. Germline values: CDR1 SGDLS, CDR2 YYNGEE. CDR3 coding DNA: TGTGCCAGCAGCGTGGGCAGGGGTGGTGGAGATGAGCAGTTCTTC. It translates to CASSVGRGGGDEQFF.

The chain has TRBV7-8 and TRBJ2-3, with 9 bases matching TRBD2. The J segment lost 2 bases and the V segment lost 1 base, leaving 7 bases of the junction unmatched. CDR1 and CDR2 (germline): SGHVS, FQNEAQ. There are 17 residues in the CDR3. The CDR3 here is CASSLGVGLANTDTQYF. The CDR3 DNA follows: TGTGCCAGCAGCTTAGGTGTAGGACTAGCGAACACAGATACGCAGTATTTT. The full variable domain, its missing parts supplied by reference TRBV7-8 and TRBJ2-3, is GAGVSQSPRYKVAKRGQDVALRCDPISGHVSLFWYQQALGQGPEFLTYFQNEAQLDKSGLPSDRFFAERPEGSVSTLKIQRTQQEDSAVYLCASSLGVGLANTDTQYFGPGTRLTVL.

The DNA of the CDR3 is TGTGCCAGCAGTGACGGGGGGGAGGCTAATGGCTACACCTTC. It translates to CASSDGGEANGYTF. This rearrangement joins TRBV6-4 to TRBJ1-2, with D possibly TRBD1 on 5 matching bases. Germline lookup yields CDR1 MRHNA and CDR2 SNTAGT. The V end lost 2 bases, the J end lost 6 bases, and 13 bases lay between the germline ends. The CDR3 is made up of 14 amino acids.

The table lists this clone with a count of one. This rearrangement joins TRBV7-3 to TRBJ1-1, with a tentative D call TRBD1 (6 bases). V gave up 5 bases and J gave up 8 bases, with 12 bases separating them. The CDR3 length is 12 residues. Germline CDR1 reads SGHTA; CDR2 reads FQGTGA. CDR3 in amino acids: CASSHEGGEAFF. The CDR3 bases are TGTGCCAGCAGCCATGAGGGGGGGGAAGCTTTCTTT.

The chain uses TRBV4-2 and TRBJ2-3; 9 bases line up with TRBD2. The V and J ends lost 0 bases and 0 bases, in that order; junction bases with no gene match: 7. The length of the CDR3 is 18 residues. The germline V gene has CDR1 LGHNA and CDR2 YNFKEQ. The CDR3 bases are TGTGCCAGCAGCCAAGATTGGACTAGCGTGACTAGCACAGATACGCAGTATTTT. This codes for CASSQDWTSVTSTDTQYF.

The rearrangement joins TRBV5-6 to TRBJ2-2, with 8 bases matching TRBD1. This CDR3 spans 17 amino acids. V trimming: 1 base; J trimming: 4 bases; junction bases outside the gene matches: 9. The germline V gene encodes CDR1 SGHDT and CDR2 YYEEEE. CDR3: CASSLLIRQGPTGELFF. The CDR3 DNA is TGTGCCAGCAGCTTGCTAATCAGACAGGGGCCCACCGGGGAGCTGTTTTTT.

The rearrangement links TRBV6-1 to TRBJ1-1; the D gene is possibly TRBD1 (5 bases). The germline V and J ends were trimmed by 3 bases and 4 bases, with 18 bases remaining between them. Germline V gives CDR1 MNHNS, CDR2 SASEGT. This CDR3 comprises 16 residues. Here the CDR3 DNA reads TGTGCCAGCAGTGATATCGCCAGGGTAATCGGCACTGAAGCTTTCTTT. Protein product: CASSDIARVIGTEAFF.

The genes are TRBV7-2 and TRBJ1-5; D ambiguous. Trimming removed 1 base from V and 3 bases from J, with 19 bases in between. There are 18 residues in the CDR3. Per the germline V gene, CDR1 is SGHTA and CDR2 is FQGNSA. In DNA, the CDR3 is TGTGCCAGCAGCTTAGTCCCCCGTCGGGCGGGATTCAATCAGCCCCAGCATTTT. This codes for CASSLVPRRAGFNQPQHF. The full variable domain, completed using reference TRBV7-2 and TRBJ1-5, is GAGVSQSPSNKVTEKGKDVELRCDPISGHTALYWYRQSLGQGLEFLIYFQGNSAPDKSGLPSDRFSAERTGGSVSTLTIQRTQQEDSAVYLCASSLVPRRAGFNQPQHFGDGTRLSIL.

The DNA for the CDR3 is TGTGCCAGTAGTATAACCGGGGACAATCAGCCCCAGCATTTT. Translated: CASSITGDNQPQHF. The rearrangement uses TRBV19 and TRBJ1-5; D not certain. The CDR3 spans 14 residues. The germline V gene encodes CDR1 LNHDA and CDR2 SQIVND (reference sequence). The ends were cut back, 2 bases at V and 3 bases at J, with 8 bases in the middle.

The J gene is TRBJ1-1, the V gene TRBV18; D uncertain. CDR1 is KGHSH, CDR2 LQKENI, per germline. The V and J ends lost 4 bases and 1 base respectively, with 7 bases between them. This CDR3 region has 13 residues. The CDR3 loop reads CASSLDKNTEAFF. The DNA of the CDR3 is TGTGCCAGCTCACTAGACAAGAACACTGAAGCTTTCTTT.

J is TRBJ2-1 and V is TRBV29-1; a possible D gene is TRBD2 (6 bases). Germline V lookup: CDR1 SQVTM, CDR2 ANQGSEA. This CDR3 is built from 11 residues. Trimming pared 4 bases from V and 9 bases from J, leaving 10 bases between. The chain's CDR3 is CSVAGLTEQFF. CDR3 sequence (DNA): TGCAGCGTTGCCGGACTAACTGAGCAGTTCTTC.

This clone came up a few times. The CDR3 bases are TGCGCCAGCAGGACGCAGACTAGCACAGATACGCAGTATTTT. It codes for CASRTQTSTDTQYF. The V call is TRBV5-1, the J call TRBJ2-3, with no clear D. The V and J ends lost 5 bases and 0 bases respectively, with 10 bases between them. The length of the CDR3 is 14 residues. Germline CDR1 and CDR2: SGHRS and YFSETQ.

The V call is TRBV27, the J call TRBJ2-5; 8 bases are a match to TRBD2. The V segment lost 9 bases and the J segment 6 bases; nucleotides outside the gene matches: 15. The CDR3 is made up of 15 amino acids. Germline CDR1 is MNHEY and CDR2 is SMNVEV (reference sequence). The DNA for the CDR3 is TGTGCCAGTCAATACGGGTCTAGCGGGCCGCAGACCCAGTACTTC. Protein sequence: CASQYGSSGPQTQYF.

This clone was recorded only once. In nucleotides, the CDR3 is TGCGCCAGCACCAAAGATACAGGGGTGGAGACCCAGTACTTC. Its protein product is CASTKDTGVETQYF. The chain is built from TRBV5-1 and TRBJ2-5; 7 bases map to TRBD1. J was trimmed by 5 bases and V by 6 bases; bases with no gene match: 10. Germline V gene sequence: CDR1 SGHRS, CDR2 YFSETQ. The CDR3 totals 14 residues.

The chain is built from TRBV11-2 and TRBJ2-7; D perhaps matches TRBD2 (7 bases). V gave up 7 bases and J gave up 2 bases, with 27 bases separating them. The germline gives CDR1 SGHAT, CDR2 FQNNGV. This CDR3 spans 18 amino acids. CDR3 loop: CASNPKGGGADYAYEQYF. The CDR3, as DNA: TGTGCCAGCAACCCAAAGGGCGGGGGCGCGGATTATGCCTACGAGCAGTACTTC.

The chain carries TRBV19 and TRBJ1-1; D remains ambiguous. Germline lookup yields CDR1 LNHDA and CDR2 SQIVND (reference sequence). Trimming stripped 1 base from V and 2 bases from J, with 8 bases between. This CDR3 spans 14 amino acids. The DNA for the CDR3 is TGTGCCAGTAGTATAGTATCAGTTAACACTGAAGCTTTCTTT. Translated: CASSIVSVNTEAFF.

This clone was seen only once. The rearrangement uses TRBV7-2 and TRBJ2-3, with 12 bases lining up with TRBD2. With V trimmed by 5 bases and J by 15 bases, 9 bases remained unmatched. This CDR3 has 13 residues. Germline V lookup: CDR1 SGHTA, CDR2 FQGNSA. This chain's CDR3 is CASSAVLAGGLYF. The DNA for the CDR3 is TGTGCCAGCAGCGCCGTCCTAGCGGGAGGGTTATATTTT.

The chain has TRBV5-4 and TRBJ2-7, with 9 bases lining up with TRBD1. Germline CDR1 is SGHNT and CDR2 is YYREEE (reference sequence). With 2 bases clipped from V and 6 bases from J, the junction kept 9 bases outside the gene matches. The CDR3 totals 15 residues. CDR3 protein: CASSLPPGQGTEQYF. The CDR3 DNA follows: TGTGCCAGCAGCTTACCCCCGGGACAGGGTACCGAGCAGTACTTC.

The V call is TRBV5-6, the J call TRBJ2-2; perhaps TRBD2 as D (5 bases). Trimming removed 4 bases from V and 1 base from J, with 8 bases in between. The CDR3 is 14 residues long. The germline V gene encodes CDR1 SGHDT and CDR2 YYEEEE. CDR3 sequence: CASSPTRNTGELFF. In DNA, the CDR3 is TGTGCCAGCAGCCCCACTAGGAACACCGGGGAGCTGTTTTTT.

V usage is TRBV6-1 and J usage is TRBJ1-1; TRBD1 matches 8 bases. The CDR3 covers 15 residues. Germline V gene sequence: CDR1 MNHNS, CDR2 SASEGT. V shed 5 bases, J shed 4 bases, and the junction held 9 bases outside the gene matches. The CDR3: CASSLYQGAGTEAFF. For the CDR3, the DNA is TGTGCCAGCAGTTTATATCAGGGGGCAGGCACTGAAGCTTTCTTT.